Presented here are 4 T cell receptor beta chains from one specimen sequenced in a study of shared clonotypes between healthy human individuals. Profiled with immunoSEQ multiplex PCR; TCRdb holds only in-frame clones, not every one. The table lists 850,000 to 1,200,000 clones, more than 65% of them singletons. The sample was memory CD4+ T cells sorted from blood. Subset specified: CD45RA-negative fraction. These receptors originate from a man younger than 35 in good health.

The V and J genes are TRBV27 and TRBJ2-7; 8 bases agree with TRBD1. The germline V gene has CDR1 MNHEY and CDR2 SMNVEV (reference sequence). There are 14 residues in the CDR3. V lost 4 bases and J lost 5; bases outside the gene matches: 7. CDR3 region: CASSWTGIRNEQYF. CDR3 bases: TGTGCCAGCAGTTGGACAGGGATACGGAACGAGCAGTACTTC.

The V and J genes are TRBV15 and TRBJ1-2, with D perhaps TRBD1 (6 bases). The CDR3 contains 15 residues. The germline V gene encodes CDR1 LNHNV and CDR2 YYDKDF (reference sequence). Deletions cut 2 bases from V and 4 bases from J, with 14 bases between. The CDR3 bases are TGTGCCACCAGCAGAACGACGGGGGCACTCTATGGCTACACCTTC. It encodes CATSRTTGALYGYTF.

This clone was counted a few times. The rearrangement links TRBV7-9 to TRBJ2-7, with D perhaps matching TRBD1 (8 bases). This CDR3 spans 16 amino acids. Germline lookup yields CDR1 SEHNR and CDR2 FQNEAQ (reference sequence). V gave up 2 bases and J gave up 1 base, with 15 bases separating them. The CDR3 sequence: CASSLPGQGGSYEQYF. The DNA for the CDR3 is TGTGCCAGCAGCTTACCCGGACAGGGAGGGTCCTACGAGCAGTACTTC.

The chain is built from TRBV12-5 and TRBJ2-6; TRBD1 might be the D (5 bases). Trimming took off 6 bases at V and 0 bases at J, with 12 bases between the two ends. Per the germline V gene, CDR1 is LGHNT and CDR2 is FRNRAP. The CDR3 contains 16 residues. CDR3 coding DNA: TGTGCTAGTGGGGGTCCAGGGCTCTCTGGGGCCAACGTCCTGACTTTC. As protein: CASGGPGLSGANVLTF.